Presented here are 15 T cell receptor beta chains from one specimen sequenced in a study of T-cell reconstitution after alpha-beta-depleted transplantation in children listed by TCRdb under 2016. Library construction relied on PCR. The run used an Illumina HiSeq 2500. TCR library preparation used molecular barcoding, with unique molecular identifiers applied to normalize quantification of the TCRbeta repertoire. TCRdb took the public reads, trimmed them with fastp at Q25, ran MiXCR for clone calling and kept in-frame beta chains. Entries that share a CDR3 protein sequence are merged under the most common genes and DNA. A total of 600,000 to 700,000 distinct CDR3 sequences appear in this sample, approximately 15% of them only once. Of the sample, approximately 1% falls within the top ten clones. This material consisted of PBMCs from the stem cell graft donor, taken from the stem cell graft. Every receptor here comes from a human donor who donated a stem cell graft to a child with acute myeloid leukemia.

This clonotype was seen many times. V and J are TRBV20-1 and TRBJ1-1; D possibly corresponds to TRBD1 (5 bases). The V gene's germline CDR1 is DFQATT and CDR2 SNEGSKA (reference sequence). The length of the CDR3 is 16 residues. V lost 5 bases and J 0 bases, leaving 19 bases between the germline ends. The CDR3 DNA sequence: TGCAGTGCTTACGACAGAGGTGGACTATTGAACACTGAAGCTTTCTTT. Translated, it gives CSAYDRGGLLNTEAFF.

This clonotype appeared a few times. V gene TRBV5-1 combines with J gene TRBJ2-3, with D possibly being TRBD1 (6 bases). This CDR3 spans 15 amino acids. CDR1 and CDR2 from the germline V gene are SGHRS and YFSETQ. Trimming pared 2 bases from V and 2 bases from J, leaving 12 bases between. This CDR3 is CASSLGGHLTDTQYF. For the CDR3, the DNA is TGCGCCAGCAGCTTAGGGGGACACCTCACAGATACGCAGTATTTT.

The J gene is TRBJ2-1, the V gene TRBV7-9; 10 bases fit TRBD1. CDR3 length: 16 residues. V lost 6 bases, J lost 7 bases, and 12 bases stayed unmatched. Germline V gene data show CDR1 as SEHNR and CDR2 as FQNEAQ (reference sequence). This CDR3 reads CASRDRKTGGLNEQFF. CDR3 DNA: TGTGCCAGCAGGGATCGTAAGACAGGGGGCTTGAATGAGCAGTTCTTC.

As to this clonotype: A much larger clone lies one base from this, so it may be a read error. The chain has TRBV28 and TRBJ1-2, with D perhaps matching TRBD1 (6 bases). Germline V gene lookup returns CDR1 MDHEN and CDR2 SYDVKM. This CDR3 region has 12 residues. CDR3 DNA sequence: TGTGCCAGCAGTCAACAGGGCTATGGCGACACCTTC. Translation gives CASSQQGYGDTF.

There are many counts of this clonotype. The genes are TRBV12-3 or TRBV12-4 and TRBJ2-1, with D uncertain. The CDR3 runs 12 residues. The V and J ends lost 4 bases and 4 bases respectively, with 5 bases between them. CDR3 sequence reads: CASSWQYNEQFF. DNA for the CDR3: TGTGCCAGCAGTTGGCAGTACAATGAGCAGTTCTTC.

This clonotype was found many times. The chain couples TRBV7-2 to TRBJ2-5, with D possibly being TRBD2 (5 bases). V lost 2 bases and J lost 5, with 15 bases in between. CDR1 SGHTA and CDR2 FQGNSA come from the germline V gene. This CDR3 spans 15 amino acids. The CDR3 DNA is TGTGCCAGCAGCTTAAGGGCCCGAGGAGGCGAGACCCAGTACTTC. Translated: CASSLRARGGETQYF.

The chain recombines TRBV7-2 with TRBJ2-1; 11 nucleotides agree with TRBD2. Looked up from germline, CDR1 is SGHTA and CDR2 is FQGNSA. J lost 4 bases, V lost 5 bases, and 10 bases had no gene match. The CDR3 consists of 17 residues. The CDR3 coding sequence is TGTGCCAGCAGCCTACATAGCGGGGGGGCAGGTTACAATGAGCAGTTCTTC. Encoded protein: CASSLHSGGAGYNEQFF. The whole variable domain, filled in from reference TRBV7-2 and TRBJ2-1, reads GAGVSQSPSNKVTEKGKDVELRCDPISGHTALYWYRQSLGQGLEFLIYFQGNSAPDKSGLPSDRFSAERTGGSVSTLTIQRTQQEDSAVYLCASSLHSGGAGYNEQFFGPGTRLTVL.

Ten or more counts support this clonotype. The chain employs TRBV5-1 and TRBJ2-1; 10 nucleotides agree with TRBD1. CDR3 length equals 15 residues. The germline gives CDR1 SGHRS, CDR2 YFSETQ. V was clipped by 3 bases and J by 0 bases; unmatched bases: 0. CDR3 in DNA: TGCGCCAGCAGCTGGACAGGGGGCTCCTACAATGAGCAGTTCTTC. The encoded protein is CASSWTGGSYNEQFF.

This sequence joins TRBV20-1 and TRBJ1-6; D is perhaps TRBD1 (6 bases). CDR3 length equals 17 residues. Germline CDR1 reads DFQATT; CDR2 reads SNEGSKA (reference sequence). Between the trimmed V and J ends, which lost 3 bases and 2 bases, there was a span of 17 bases. The CDR3 DNA reads as TGCAGTGCTAGGGGATCGACAGGCACAGCCTATAATTCACCCCTCCACTTT. Translated: CSARGSTGTAYNSPLHF.

This clonotype was observed a handful of times. This sequence joins TRBV3-1 and TRBJ1-4; D perhaps matches TRBD1 (5 bases). CDR3 length: 19 residues. V was pared by 8 bases and J by 8 bases, with 33 bases between. The germline V gene has CDR1 LGHDT and CDR2 YNNKEL (reference sequence). The CDR3 protein is CASGKHRDRTGHRKEKLFF. The CDR3 region has the DNA TGTGCCAGCGGTAAACACCGGGACCGGACCGGACATCGCAAGGAAAAACTGTTTTTT. Full variable domain (outside the CDR3, taken from reference TRBV3-1 and TRBJ1-4): DTAVSQTPKYLVTQMGNDKSIKCEQNLGHDTMYWYKQDSKKFLKIMFSYNNKELIINETVPNRFSPKSPDKAHLNLHINSLELGDSAVYFCASGKHRDRTGHRKEKLFFGSGTQLSVL.

This clonotype was recorded at least ten times. This chain joins TRBV20-1 and TRBJ1-1; TRBD1 matches at 8 bases. The ends lost 1 base at V and 0 bases at J; junction bases unmatched: 4. The CDR3 loop spans 15 amino acids. Germline values: CDR1 DFQATT, CDR2 SNEGSKA (reference sequence). The CDR3 protein is CSARVDRGMNTEAFF. The CDR3 nucleotides read TGCAGTGCTAGAGTCGACAGGGGAATGAACACTGAAGCTTTCTTT.

The J gene is TRBJ2-2, the V gene TRBV9; weak D call: TRBD1 (5 bases). Germline V CDR1 and CDR2: SGDLS, YYNGEE. V lost 3 bases to trimming and J lost 2 bases, with 11 bases between them. CDR3 length equals 15 residues. CDR3: CASSGQGGNTGELFF. CDR3 nucleotide sequence: TGTGCCAGCAGCGGTCAGGGTGGAAACACCGGGGAGCTGTTTTTT.

This clonotype occurred many times. V and J are TRBV5-1 and TRBJ1-1; TRBD1 might be the D (5 bases). Trimming shortened V by 6 bases and J by 2 bases, and 14 bases separated the two germline ends. In germline, CDR1 is SGHRS, CDR2 YFSETQ. The CDR3 consists of 14 residues. The CDR3 DNA is TGCGCCAGCAAGGGGAAACAGGCTAACACTGAAGCTTTCTTT. Translating it yields CASKGKQANTEAFF.

This clonotype was detected many times. This chain uses TRBV6-1 with TRBJ2-7; no firm D call. The CDR3 covers 15 residues. CDR1 and CDR2 from the germline V gene are MNHNS and SASEGT. V lost 6 bases and J 0 bases, leaving 15 bases between the germline ends. CDR3 amino acids: CASSSNPPSSYEQYF. CDR3 nucleotide sequence: TGTGCCAGCAGCTCGAACCCACCGAGCTCCTACGAGCAGTACTTC.

This clonotype was counted at least ten times. This chain uses TRBV5-1 with TRBJ2-7; no definite D call. The CDR3 contains 11 residues. Trimming stripped 0 bases from V and 11 bases from J, with 9 bases between. Germline CDR1 is SGHRS and CDR2 is YFSETQ. The CDR3 reads CASSLGQAKYF. The CDR3, as DNA: TGCGCCAGCAGCTTGGGCCAGGCAAAGTACTTC.